The rows below give T cell receptor beta chains drawn from one sample of a study of OX40 agonist ivuxolimab in advanced cancers. Clones were sequenced by immunoSEQ multiplex PCR, and TCRdb holds only the in-frame ones, with some missing. This sample carries 62,000 or so clones, about 85% of them seen once, and the ten largest clones take around 4%. Source: CD4+ or CD8+ T cells sorted from blood, taken in a trial of the OX40 agonist ivuxolimab. These receptors came from an adult with an advanced solid tumor such as melanoma, head and neck, liver or kidney cancer. The CDR3 runs from the conserved cysteine through the conserved F or W. D genes are given only for firm matches. For some rows the clone size is stated as once, few or many, or as a class when expanded; others skip it.

j_gene	v_gene	d_gene	abundance	CDR3nt	CDR3aa
TRBJ2-1	TRBV6-5	TRBD2	NA	TGTGCCAGCAGTTTGACTAGCTTCAATGAGCAGTTCTTC	CASSLTSFNEQFF
TRBJ2-7	TRBV10-3	TRBD1	NA	TGTGCCATCAGAAGTGACAGGGGTTACGAGCAGTACTTC	CAIRSDRGYEQYF
TRBJ2-5	TRBV7-6	NA	NA	TGTGCCAGCAGCTCCCACGAGGGCCAGTACTTC	CASSSHEGQYF
TRBJ2-3	TRBV7-9	TRBD2	NA	TGTGCCAGCAGCTTAGGGACTAGCGGAGACACAGATACGCAGTATTTT	CASSLGTSGDTDTQYF
TRBJ2-7	TRBV7-2	NA	NA	TGTGCCAGCAGCTTAGGAGGGGTCGAGCAGTACTTC	CASSLGGVEQYF
TRBJ1-5	TRBV5-5	NA	NA	TGTGCCAGCAGCTTGTTCAGGGATAATCAGCCCCAGCATTTT	CASSLFRDNQPQHF
TRBJ2-7	TRBV19	TRBD1	NA	TGTGCCAGTAGTATTGGGACAGGTTCCTACGAGCAGTACTTC	CASSIGTGSYEQYF
TRBJ2-7	TRBV30	NA	NA	TGTGCCTGGAGTGTACTACACTACGAGCAGTACTTC	CAWSVLHYEQYF
TRBJ2-1	TRBV2	NA	NA	TGTGCCAGCAGTCTAACTAGTCCCAATGAGCAGTTCTTC	CASSLTSPNEQFF
TRBJ2-7	TRBV11-3	NA	NA	TGTGCCAGCAGCACCGACGAACCCTACGAGCAGTACTTC	CASSTDEPYEQYF
TRBJ2-1	TRBV19	NA	few	TGTGCCAGTAGTGTTGGGGGTAGCTCCTACAATGAGCAGTTCTTC	CASSVGGSSYNEQFF
TRBJ2-3	TRBV7-2	NA	NA	TGTGCCAGCAGCTTAGGGTACGGCCCTAGCACAGATACGCAGTATTTT	CASSLGYGPSTDTQYF
TRBJ2-3	TRBV9	TRBD2	NA	TGTGCCAGCAGCGTAGGAGCGGGAGGGAGGATAGGCACAGATACGCAGTATTTT	CASSVGAGGRIGTDTQYF
TRBJ2-1	TRBV7-6	TRBD1	NA	TGTGCCAGCAGCCGTGTATCCGGGACAGCGACTACAAAGGATGAGCAGTTCTTC	CASSRVSGTATTKDEQFF
TRBJ1-5	TRBV2	TRBD1	NA	TGTGCCAGCAGTGAAGGACAGGGGGGAGCCCAGCCCCAGCATTTT	CASSEGQGGAQPQHF
TRBJ1-5	TRBV28	NA	NA	TGTGCCAGCAGTTTATCGGATCAGCCCCAGCATTTT	CASSLSDQPQHF
TRBJ2-2	TRBV19	NA	NA	TGTGCCAGTACCCAGTTTGATAGTGTGGAGCTGTTTTTT	CASTQFDSVELFF
TRBJ2-1	TRBV7-2	TRBD2	once	TGTGCCAGCAGCCCAATAGCGGGAGGCTTCGACAATGAGCAGTTCTTC	CASSPIAGGFDNEQFF
TRBJ2-7	TRBV9	NA	NA	TGTGCCAGCAGCGTAGTCGACACTTCCTACGAGCAGTACTTC	CASSVVDTSYEQYF
TRBJ1-6	TRBV30	TRBD1	NA	TGTGCCTGGAGTGTAGGGGGACAGGGAAATTCACCCCTCCACTTT	CAWSVGGQGNSPLHF
TRBJ2-7	TRBV9	NA	NA	TGTGCCAGCAGCGTAGCCAGGGGATCGACCGAGCAGTACTTC	CASSVARGSTEQYF
TRBJ1-1	TRBV4-1	NA	NA	TGCGCCAGCAGCCCCGAGGTAGTGAACACTGAAGCTTTCTTT	CASSPEVVNTEAFF
TRBJ1-3	TRBV11-3	TRBD1	NA	TGTGCCAGCAGACCCCAGGGGGCTGAAGGAAACACCATATATTTT	CASRPQGAEGNTIYF
TRBJ2-7	TRBV7-9	NA	once	TGTGCCAGCAGCTTCGGCACCAGCTCGGAGCAGTACTTC	CASSFGTSSEQYF
TRBJ2-3	TRBV14	NA	NA	TGTGCCAGCAGCCAAGGGACAGCTAGCACAGATACGCAGTATTTT	CASSQGTASTDTQYF
TRBJ1-5	TRBV5-1	NA	NA	TGCGCCAGCAGCTTGGCCGGGGGTCAGCCCCAGCATTTT	CASSLAGGQPQHF
TRBJ2-1	TRBV4-1	NA	NA	TGCGCCAGCAGCCAAGGTTCCCGGGGTTTAAACGAGCAGTTCTTC	CASSQGSRGLNEQFF
TRBJ2-5	TRBV18	NA	NA	TGTGCCAGCTCTCGACAGACCCGCACGGAGACCCAGTACTTC	CASSRQTRTETQYF
TRBJ1-1	TRBV6-6	TRBD1	NA	TGTGCCAGCAGTTGGGGACAGGGGGCTGAAGCTTTCTTT	CASSWGQGAEAFF
TRBJ1-5	TRBV4-1	TRBD1	few	TGCGCCAGCAGCGGAGGGACAGGGCTTCAGCCCCAGCATTTT	CASSGGTGLQPQHF